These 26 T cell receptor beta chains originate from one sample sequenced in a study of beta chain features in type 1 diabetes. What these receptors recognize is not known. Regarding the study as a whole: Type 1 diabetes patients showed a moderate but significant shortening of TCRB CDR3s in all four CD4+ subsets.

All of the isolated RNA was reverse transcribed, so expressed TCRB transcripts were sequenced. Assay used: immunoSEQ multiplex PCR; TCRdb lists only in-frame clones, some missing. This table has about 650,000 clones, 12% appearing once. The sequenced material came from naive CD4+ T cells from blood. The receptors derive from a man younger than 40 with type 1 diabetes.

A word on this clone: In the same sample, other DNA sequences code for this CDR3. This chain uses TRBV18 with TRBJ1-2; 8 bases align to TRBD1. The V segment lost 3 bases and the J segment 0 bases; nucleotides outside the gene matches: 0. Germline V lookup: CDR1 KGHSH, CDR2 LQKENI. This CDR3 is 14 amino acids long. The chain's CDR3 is CASSPDRANYGYTF. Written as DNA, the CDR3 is TGTGCCAGCTCACCGGACAGGGCTAACTATGGCTACACCTTC.

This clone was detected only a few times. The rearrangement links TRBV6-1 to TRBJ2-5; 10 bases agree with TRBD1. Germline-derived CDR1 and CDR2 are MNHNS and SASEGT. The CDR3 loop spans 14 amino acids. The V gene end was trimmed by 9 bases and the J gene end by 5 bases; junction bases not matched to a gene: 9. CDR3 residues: CASWPGQGIETQYF. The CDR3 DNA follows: TGTGCCAGTTGGCCGGGACAGGGGATTGAGACCCAGTACTTC.

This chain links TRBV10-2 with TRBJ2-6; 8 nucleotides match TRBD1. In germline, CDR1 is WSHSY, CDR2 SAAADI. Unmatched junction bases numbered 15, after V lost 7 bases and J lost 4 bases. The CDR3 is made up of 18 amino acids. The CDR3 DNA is TGCGCCAGCATAGAAGCCGGGACAGGCGAATCCGGGGCCAACGTCCTGACTTTC. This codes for CASIEAGTGESGANVLTF.

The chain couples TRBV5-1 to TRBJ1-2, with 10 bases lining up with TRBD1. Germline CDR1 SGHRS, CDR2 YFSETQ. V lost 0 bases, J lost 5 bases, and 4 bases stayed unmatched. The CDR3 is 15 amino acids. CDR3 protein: CASSLEGTGEYGYTF. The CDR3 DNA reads TGCGCCAGCAGCTTGGAAGGGACAGGGGAGTATGGCTACACCTTC.

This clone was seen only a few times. The CDR3 loop reads CSAPLGYEQYF. The CDR3 bases are TGCAGTGCTCCTCTAGGTTACGAGCAGTACTTC. The V call is TRBV20-1, the J call TRBJ2-7; no clear D. The CDR3 spans 11 residues. V was cut by 5 bases and J by 4 bases, with 9 bases left in between. Germline V gene lookup returns CDR1 DFQATT and CDR2 SNEGSKA (reference sequence).

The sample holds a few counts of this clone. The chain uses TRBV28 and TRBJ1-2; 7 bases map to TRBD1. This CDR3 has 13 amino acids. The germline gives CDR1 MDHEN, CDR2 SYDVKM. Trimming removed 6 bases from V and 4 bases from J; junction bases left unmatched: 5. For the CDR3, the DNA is TGTGCCAGCAGCCAAGGGACAGTCTATGGCTACACCTTC. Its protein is CASSQGTVYGYTF.

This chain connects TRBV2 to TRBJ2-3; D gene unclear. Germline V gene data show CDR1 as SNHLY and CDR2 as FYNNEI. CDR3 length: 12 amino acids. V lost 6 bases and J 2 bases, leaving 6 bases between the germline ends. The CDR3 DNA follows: TGTGCCAGCAGGCCCGACACAGATACGCAGTATTTT. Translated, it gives CASRPDTDTQYF.

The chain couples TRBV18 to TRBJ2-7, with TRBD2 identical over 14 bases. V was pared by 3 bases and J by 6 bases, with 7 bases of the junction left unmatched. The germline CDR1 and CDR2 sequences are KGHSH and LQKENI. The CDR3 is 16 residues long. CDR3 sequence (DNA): TGTGCCAGCTCACCTCGGACTAGCGGGGGGAATGGCGAGCAGTACTTC. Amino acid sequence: CASSPRTSGGNGEQYF.

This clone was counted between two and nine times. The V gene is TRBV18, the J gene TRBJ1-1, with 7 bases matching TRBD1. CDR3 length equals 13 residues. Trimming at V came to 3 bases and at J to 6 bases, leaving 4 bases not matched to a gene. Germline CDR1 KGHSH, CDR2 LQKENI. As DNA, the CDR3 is TGTGCCAGCTCACCCACAGGGGCTCCTGAAGCTTTCTTT. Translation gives CASSPTGAPEAFF.

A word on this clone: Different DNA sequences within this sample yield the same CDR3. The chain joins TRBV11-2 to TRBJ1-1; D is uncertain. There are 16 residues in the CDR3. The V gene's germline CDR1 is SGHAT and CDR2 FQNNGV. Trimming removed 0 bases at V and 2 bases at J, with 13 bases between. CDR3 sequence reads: CASSLEMGRKNTEAFF. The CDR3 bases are TGTGCCAGCAGCTTAGAGATGGGCAGGAAAAACACTGAAGCTTTCTTT. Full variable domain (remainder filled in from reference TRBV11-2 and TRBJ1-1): EAGVAQSPRYKIIEKRQSVAFWCNPISGHATLYWYQQILGQGPKLLIQFQNNGVVDDSQLPKDRFSAERLKGVDSTLKIQPAKLEDSAVYLCASSLEMGRKNTEAFFGQGTRLTVV.

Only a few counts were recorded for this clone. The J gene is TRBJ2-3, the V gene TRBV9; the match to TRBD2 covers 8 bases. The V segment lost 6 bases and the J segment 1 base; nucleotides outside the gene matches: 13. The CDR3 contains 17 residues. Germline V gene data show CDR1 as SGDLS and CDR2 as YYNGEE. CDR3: CASIDIGIGGGTDTQYF. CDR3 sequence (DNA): TGTGCCAGCATCGATATAGGAATCGGGGGGGGCACAGATACGCAGTATTTT.

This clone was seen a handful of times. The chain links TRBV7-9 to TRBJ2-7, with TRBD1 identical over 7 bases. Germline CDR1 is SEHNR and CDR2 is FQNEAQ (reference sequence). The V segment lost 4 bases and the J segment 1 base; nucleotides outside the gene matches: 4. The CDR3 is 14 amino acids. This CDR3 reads CASSSSRGSYEQYF. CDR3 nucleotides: TGTGCCAGCAGCTCGAGCAGGGGGTCCTACGAGCAGTACTTC.

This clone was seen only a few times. Here the CDR3 reads CAISESGGTNEKLFF. CDR3 DNA sequence: TGTGCCATCAGTGAGTCTGGGGGAACTAATGAAAAACTGTTTTTT. V gene TRBV10-3 combines with J gene TRBJ1-4, with D possibly being TRBD1 (5 bases). Trimming took 0 bases from V and 1 from J, leaving 6 bases between them. Germline V gene lookup returns CDR1 ENHRY and CDR2 SYGVKD. This CDR3 region has 15 residues.

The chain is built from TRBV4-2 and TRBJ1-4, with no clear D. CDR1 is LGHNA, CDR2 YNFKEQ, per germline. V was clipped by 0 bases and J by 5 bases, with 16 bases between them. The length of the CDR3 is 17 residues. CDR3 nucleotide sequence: TGTGCCAGCAGCCAAGAACCAACGGGCCAGAGGAATGAAAAACTGTTTTTT. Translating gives CASSQEPTGQRNEKLFF.

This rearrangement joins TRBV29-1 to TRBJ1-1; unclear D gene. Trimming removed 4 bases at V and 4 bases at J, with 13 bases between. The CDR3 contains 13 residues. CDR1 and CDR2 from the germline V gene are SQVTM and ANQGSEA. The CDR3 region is CSVVLQFSTEAFF. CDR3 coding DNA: TGCAGCGTTGTCTTACAGTTCAGCACTGAAGCTTTCTTT.

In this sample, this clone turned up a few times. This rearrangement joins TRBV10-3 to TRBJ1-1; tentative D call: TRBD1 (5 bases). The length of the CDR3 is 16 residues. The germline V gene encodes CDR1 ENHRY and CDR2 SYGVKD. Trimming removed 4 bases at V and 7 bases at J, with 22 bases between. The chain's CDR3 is CAISGGRETQRGEAFF. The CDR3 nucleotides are TGTGCCATCAGTGGGGGCCGGGAGACCCAGAGGGGTGAAGCTTTCTTT.

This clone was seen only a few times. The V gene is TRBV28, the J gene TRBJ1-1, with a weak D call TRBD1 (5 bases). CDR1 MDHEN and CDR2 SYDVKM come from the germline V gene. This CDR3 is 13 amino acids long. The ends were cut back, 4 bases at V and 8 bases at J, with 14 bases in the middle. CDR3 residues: CASSSAPRTEAFF. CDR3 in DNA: TGTGCCAGCAGTTCCGCCCCTAGGACAGAAGCTTTCTTT.

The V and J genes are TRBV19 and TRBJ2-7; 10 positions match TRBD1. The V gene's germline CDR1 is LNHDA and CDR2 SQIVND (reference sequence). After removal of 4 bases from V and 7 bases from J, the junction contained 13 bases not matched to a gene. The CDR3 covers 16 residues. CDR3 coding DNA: TGTGCCAGTAGTAACACCCCGGGACAGGGGTTAGGAGAGCAGTACTTC. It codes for CASSNTPGQGLGEQYF.

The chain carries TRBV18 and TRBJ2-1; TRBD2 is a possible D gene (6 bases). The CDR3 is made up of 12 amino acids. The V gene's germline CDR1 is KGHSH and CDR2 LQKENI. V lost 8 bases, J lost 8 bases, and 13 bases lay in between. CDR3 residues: CASETREDEQFF. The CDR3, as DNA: TGTGCCAGCGAAACCAGGGAGGATGAGCAGTTCTTC.

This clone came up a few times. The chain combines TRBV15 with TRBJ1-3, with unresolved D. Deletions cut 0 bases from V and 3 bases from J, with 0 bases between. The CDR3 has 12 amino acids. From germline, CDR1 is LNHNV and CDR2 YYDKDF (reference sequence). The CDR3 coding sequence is TGTGCCACCAGCAGAGATGGAAACACCATATATTTT. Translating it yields CATSRDGNTIYF.

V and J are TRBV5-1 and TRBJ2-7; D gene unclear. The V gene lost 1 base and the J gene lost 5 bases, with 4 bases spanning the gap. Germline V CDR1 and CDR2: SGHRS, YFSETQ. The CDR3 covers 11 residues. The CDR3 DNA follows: TGCGCCAGCAGCTTGTTGAACGAGCAGTACTTC. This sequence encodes CASSLLNEQYF. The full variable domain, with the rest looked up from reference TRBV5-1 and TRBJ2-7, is KAGVTQTPRYLIKTRGQQVTLSCSPISGHRSVSWYQQTPGQGLQFLFEYFSETQRNKGNFPGRFSGRQFSNSRSEMNVSTLELGDSALYLCASSLLNEQYFGPGTRLTVT.

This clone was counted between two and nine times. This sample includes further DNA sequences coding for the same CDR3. The CDR3 here is CASSSSGGADTQYF. CDR3 sequence (DNA): TGTGCCAGCAGTTCTAGCGGGGGCGCAGATACGCAGTATTTT. The chain joins TRBV25-1 to TRBJ2-3, with 10 bases aligning to TRBD2. The germline V gene has CDR1 MGHDK and CDR2 SYGVNS. V trimming: 5 bases; J trimming: 4 bases; junction bases outside the gene matches: 3. This CDR3 comprises 14 residues.

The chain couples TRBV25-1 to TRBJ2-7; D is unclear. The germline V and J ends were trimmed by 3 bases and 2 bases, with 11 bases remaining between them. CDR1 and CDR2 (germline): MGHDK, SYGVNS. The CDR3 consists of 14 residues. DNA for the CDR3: TGTGCCAGCAGTGACTCCCTACGGACCTACGAGCAGTACTTC. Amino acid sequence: CASSDSLRTYEQYF.

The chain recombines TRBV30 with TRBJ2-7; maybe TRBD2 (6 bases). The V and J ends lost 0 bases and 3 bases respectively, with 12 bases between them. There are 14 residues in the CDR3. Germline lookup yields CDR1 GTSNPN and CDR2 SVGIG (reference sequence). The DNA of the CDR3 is TGTGCCTGGAGTGTACCGGAGGGGCTCTACGAGCAGTACTTC. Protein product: CAWSVPEGLYEQYF.

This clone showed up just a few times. The CDR3 nucleotides are TGTGCCAGCAGCTTAGGCCTAGCGACAGATACGCAGTATTTT. This gives the protein CASSLGLATDTQYF. V and J are TRBV11-3 and TRBJ2-3, with D possibly TRBD2 on 6 matching bases. V was clipped by 1 base and J by 3 bases, with 8 bases between them. Germline-derived CDR1 and CDR2 are SGHNT and YENEEA. This CDR3 contains 14 residues.

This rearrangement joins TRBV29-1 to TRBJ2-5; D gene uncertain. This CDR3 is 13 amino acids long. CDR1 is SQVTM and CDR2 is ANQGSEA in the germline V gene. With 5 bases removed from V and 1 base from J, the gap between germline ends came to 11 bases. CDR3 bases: TGCAGCGTTCGGAGCCAGCCCCAAGAGACCCAGTACTTC. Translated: CSVRSQPQETQYF. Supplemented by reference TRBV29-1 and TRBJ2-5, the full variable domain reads SAVISQKPSRDICQRGTSLTIQCQVDSQVTMMFWYRQQPGQSLTLIATANQGSEATYESGFVIDKFPISRPNLTFSTLTVSNMSPEDSSIYLCSVRSQPQETQYFGPGTRLLVL.